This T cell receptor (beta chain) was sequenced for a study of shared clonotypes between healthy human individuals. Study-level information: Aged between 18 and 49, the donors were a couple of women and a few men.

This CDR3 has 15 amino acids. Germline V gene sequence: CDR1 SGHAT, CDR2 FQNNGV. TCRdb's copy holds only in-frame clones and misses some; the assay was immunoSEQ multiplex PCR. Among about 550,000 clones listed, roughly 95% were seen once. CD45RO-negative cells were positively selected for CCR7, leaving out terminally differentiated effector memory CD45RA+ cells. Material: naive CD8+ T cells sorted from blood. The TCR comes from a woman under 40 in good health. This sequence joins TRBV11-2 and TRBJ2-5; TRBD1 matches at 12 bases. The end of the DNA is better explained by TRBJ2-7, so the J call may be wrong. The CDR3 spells CASSLVGTGGGEQYF. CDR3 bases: TGTGCCAGCAGCTTAGTCGGGACAGGGGGCGGCGAGCAGTACTTC.